A single sample gave rise to the 21 T cell receptor beta chains below, sequenced in a study of control samples from healthy donors and cancer patients. Profiling relied on immunoSEQ multiplex PCR, and the TCRdb table lists in-frame clones only, not all of them. The sample includes approximately 88,000 clones, approximately 89% of them seen just once. Sequences were obtained from blood. These TCRs come from a young woman in good health.

The chain links TRBV18 to TRBJ1-1; D might be TRBD1 (6 bases). This CDR3 contains 13 residues. Trimming stripped 4 bases from V and 2 bases from J, with 8 bases between. The germline V gene encodes CDR1 KGHSH and CDR2 LQKENI. CDR3 nucleotides: TGTGCCAGCTCACGGACAGACAACACTGAAGCTTTCTTT. Its translation: CASSRTDNTEAFF.

The gene calls are TRBV10-3 and TRBJ2-3; 10 bases are shared with TRBD2. This CDR3 has 17 amino acids. Germline V gene data show CDR1 as ENHRY and CDR2 as SYGVKD. Trimming at V came to 3 bases and at J to 0 bases, leaving 6 bases not matched to a gene. CDR3 nucleotides: TGTGCCATCAGTGAACTAGCGGGGATGACTAGCACAGATACGCAGTATTTT. As protein: CAISELAGMTSTDTQYF.

The chain carries TRBV6-6 and TRBJ2-2; 15 positions agree with TRBD2. This CDR3 contains 20 residues. Losses at the gene ends were 6 bases for V and 1 base for J; bases not matched to a gene: 12. Germline CDR1 and CDR2: MNHNY and SVGAGI (reference sequence). CDR3: CASSPPPGLAGGRNTGELFF. The CDR3 bases are TGTGCCAGCAGCCCCCCGCCGGGACTAGCGGGAGGACGGAACACCGGGGAGCTGTTTTTT.

The CDR3 spells CASSEEGRATEAFF. In DNA, the CDR3 is TGTGCCAGCAGTGAGGAGGGGCGGGCGACTGAAGCTTTCTTT. This rearrangement joins TRBV2 to TRBJ1-1; weak D call: TRBD1 (5 bases). The CDR3 contains 14 residues. Germline V CDR1 and CDR2: SNHLY, FYNNEI. V was clipped by 3 bases and J by 5 bases, with 13 bases between them.

This clone was picked up a small number of times. The chain has TRBV14 and TRBJ2-5; D unresolved. The CDR3 is 13 residues long. The germline V gene encodes CDR1 SGHDN and CDR2 FVKESK. The ends were cut back, 4 bases at V and 5 bases at J, with 11 bases in the middle. The CDR3 sequence: CASSRTRPETQYF. In nucleotides, the CDR3 is TGTGCCAGCAGCCGAACTCGGCCGGAGACCCAGTACTTC.

The chain uses TRBV6-6 and TRBJ2-7, with TRBD2 matching over 7 bases. This CDR3 is 15 amino acids long. J was trimmed by 3 bases and V by 7 bases; bases with no gene match: 12. Germline V gene data show CDR1 as MNHNY and CDR2 as SVGAGI (reference sequence). CDR3 nucleotide sequence: TGTGCCAGCAACCGCCGCGGGGGAAGTAGCTACGAGCAGTACTTC. Its protein is CASNRRGGSSYEQYF.

The chain has TRBV11-1 and TRBJ1-1; possible D gene TRBD1, 5 bases. In germline, CDR1 is SGHAT, CDR2 FQDESV (reference sequence). CDR3 size: 15 residues. V lost 5 bases and J lost 2, with 15 bases in between. The CDR3 loop reads CASSPPGNLNTEAFF. The CDR3, as DNA: TGTGCCAGCAGCCCCCCAGGGAATTTAAACACTGAAGCTTTCTTT.

On this clone: Other DNA sequences within the sample encode an identical CDR3. The chain has TRBV5-1 and TRBJ2-7; no reliable D call. V dropped 0 bases and J dropped 0 bases, with 7 bases sitting between them. In germline, CDR1 is SGHRS, CDR2 YFSETQ. CDR3 length: 14 residues. The CDR3 is CASSLVGDSYEQYF. CDR3 DNA: TGCGCCAGCAGCTTGGTCGGCGACTCCTACGAGCAGTACTTC.

The CDR3 loop reads CASNGGGNEQYF. The CDR3 nucleotides read TGTGCCAGCAACGGAGGGGGTAACGAGCAGTACTTC. The rearrangement uses TRBV7-2 and TRBJ2-7; D could derive from TRBD1 or TRBD2 (6 bases each). Germline V CDR1 and CDR2: SGHTA, FQGNSA. V lost 7 bases to trimming and J lost 5 bases, with 12 bases between them. This CDR3 region has 12 residues.

The V call is TRBV7-2, the J call TRBJ1-5, with 7 bases fitting TRBD1. With 3 bases clipped from V and 1 base from J, the junction kept 3 bases outside the gene matches. This CDR3 region has 15 residues. CDR1 and CDR2 (germline): SGHTA, FQGNSA. The CDR3 DNA reads as TGTGCCAGCAGCTTCCAGGGGGGCAGCAATCAGCCCCAGCATTTT. Residues: CASSFQGGSNQPQHF.

The CDR3 region has the DNA TGCGCCAGCAGCACCGACGGGGGCGGGTACTCTGGGGCCAACGTCCTGACTTTC. Translating it yields CASSTDGGGYSGANVLTF. This chain links TRBV5-1 with TRBJ2-6; D is possibly TRBD1 or TRBD2 (6 bases each). CDR3 length: 18 residues. The germline CDR1 and CDR2 sequences are SGHRS and YFSETQ. V was trimmed by 4 bases and J by 0 bases, leaving 17 bases between them.

This rearrangement joins TRBV7-8 to TRBJ1-1; possible D gene TRBD1, 5 bases. In germline, CDR1 is SGHVS, CDR2 FQNEAQ. The CDR3 is 15 amino acids. V lost 1 base and J 2 bases, leaving 11 bases between the germline ends. The CDR3 DNA sequence: TGTGCCAGCAGCTTAGTATATAGGGGAAACACTGAAGCTTTCTTT. As protein: CASSLVYRGNTEAFF.

CDR3 residues: CAGGEGGKTEAFF. CDR3 bases: TGTGCCGGAGGGGAGGGGGGAAAAACTGAAGCTTTCTTT. The chain has TRBV30 and TRBJ1-1; D possibly corresponds to TRBD1 (6 bases). Between the trimmed V and J ends, which lost 8 bases and 5 bases, there was a span of 18 bases. The CDR3 runs to 13 residues. Looked up from germline, CDR1 is GTSNPN and CDR2 is SVGIG (reference sequence).

Worth noting for this clone: The same CDR3 can be traced to other DNA sequences in this sample. The V and J genes are TRBV7-9 and TRBJ2-6; TRBD1 or TRBD2 may be the D gene (7 bases each). This CDR3 is 17 amino acids long. V was shortened by 7 bases and J by 4 bases, with 20 bases between the two germline ends. Germline CDR1 SEHNR, CDR2 FQNEAQ (reference sequence). CDR3 sequence (DNA): TGTGCCAGCACCAAAGCGGCAGGGGGGGCGGGGGCCAACGTCCTGACTTTC. Translated, it gives CASTKAAGGAGANVLTF.

This rearrangement joins TRBV19 to TRBJ1-1; D is unclear. CDR1 is LNHDA and CDR2 is SQIVND in the germline V gene (reference sequence). Trimming stripped 3 bases from V and 2 bases from J, with 7 bases between. CDR3 length: 13 residues. The CDR3 DNA reads TGTGCCAGTAGTATTGGGGTTAACACTGAAGCTTTCTTT. The encoded protein is CASSIGVNTEAFF.

This chain connects TRBV3-1 (or the pseudogene TRBV3-2) to TRBJ1-5; 7 nucleotides align to TRBD1. Unmatched junction bases numbered 6, after V lost 0 bases and J lost 4 bases. CDR3 length equals 16 residues. Germline values: CDR1 LGHDT, CDR2 YNNKEL (reference sequence). In DNA, the CDR3 is TGTGCCAGCAGCCAAGATAGGCAGGGGGGGAATCAGCCCCAGCATTTT. Translating gives CASSQDRQGGNQPQHF.

The V and J genes are TRBV6-5 and TRBJ1-1; TRBD1 matches at 10 bases. With V trimmed by 6 bases and J by 5 bases, 6 bases remained unmatched. The CDR3 extends over 14 amino acids. Germline values: CDR1 MNHEY, CDR2 SVGAGI. This chain's CDR3 is CASRQTGGLTEAFF. The CDR3 DNA reads TGTGCCAGCAGGCAGACAGGGGGCTTGACTGAAGCTTTCTTT.

This rearrangement joins TRBV27 to TRBJ2-1, with 11 bases identical to TRBD2. This CDR3 region has 17 residues. CDR1 MNHEY and CDR2 SMNVEV come from the germline V gene (reference sequence). V dropped 4 bases and J dropped 5; count of bases not matched to a gene: 10. CDR3 protein: CASSSLAGGNINNEQFF. CDR3 sequence (DNA): TGTGCCAGCAGTTCGCTAGCGGGAGGTAATATAAACAATGAGCAGTTCTTC.

The chain carries TRBV2 and TRBJ1-2; unclear D gene. Trimming cost V 3 bases and J 0 bases, with 11 bases left between them. Germline V gives CDR1 SNHLY, CDR2 FYNNEI. The CDR3 loop spans 15 amino acids. The CDR3 bases are TGTGCCAGCAGTGAGTTCGCCAGTCCTAACTATGGCTACACCTTC. It yields the protein CASSEFASPNYGYTF. The full variable domain, its missing parts supplied by reference TRBV2 and TRBJ1-2, is EPEVTQTPSHQVTQMGQEVILRCVPISNHLYFYWYRQILGQKVEFLVSFYNNEISEKSEIFDDQFSVERPDGSNFTLKIRSTKLEDSAMYFCASSEFASPNYGYTFGSGTRLTVV.

The V and J genes are TRBV6-6 and TRBJ2-7, with a weak D call TRBD2 (7 bases). CDR3 length: 15 amino acids. In germline, CDR1 is MNHNY, CDR2 SVGAGI (reference sequence). V gave up 2 bases and J gave up 4 bases, with 15 bases separating them. CDR3 sequence reads: CASSYTDGGRYEQYF. CDR3 DNA sequence: TGTGCCAGCAGTTACACCGACGGGGGGCGGTACGAGCAGTACTTC.

As for this clone: Other DNA sequences of this sample code for an identical CDR3. This rearrangement joins TRBV9 to TRBJ2-3, with 9 bases aligning to TRBD2. The CDR3 covers 15 residues. Per germline, CDR1 SGDLS and CDR2 YYNGEE. The ends lost 0 bases at V and 1 base at J; junction bases unmatched: 0. The CDR3 nucleotides are TGTGCCAGCAGCGTAGCTAGCGGGGGCACAGATACGCAGTATTTT. It yields the protein CASSVASGGTDTQYF.